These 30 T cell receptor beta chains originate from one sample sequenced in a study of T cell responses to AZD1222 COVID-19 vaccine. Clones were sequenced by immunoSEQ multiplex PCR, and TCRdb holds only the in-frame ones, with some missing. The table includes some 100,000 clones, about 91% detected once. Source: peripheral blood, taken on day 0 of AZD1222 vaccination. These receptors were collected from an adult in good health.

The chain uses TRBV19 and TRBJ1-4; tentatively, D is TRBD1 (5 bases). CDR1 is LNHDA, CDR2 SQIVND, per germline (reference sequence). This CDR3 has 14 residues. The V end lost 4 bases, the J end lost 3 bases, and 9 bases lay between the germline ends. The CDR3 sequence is CASSTGRPNEKLFF. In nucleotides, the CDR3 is TGTGCCAGTAGTACGGGACGTCCTAATGAAAAACTGTTTTTT.

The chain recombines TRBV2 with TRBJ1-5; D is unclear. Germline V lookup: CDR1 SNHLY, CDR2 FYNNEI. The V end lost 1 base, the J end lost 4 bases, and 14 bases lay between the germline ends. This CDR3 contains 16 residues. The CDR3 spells CASSEGSIALNQPQHF. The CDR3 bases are TGTGCCAGCAGTGAAGGTTCGATAGCCCTAAATCAGCCCCAGCATTTT.

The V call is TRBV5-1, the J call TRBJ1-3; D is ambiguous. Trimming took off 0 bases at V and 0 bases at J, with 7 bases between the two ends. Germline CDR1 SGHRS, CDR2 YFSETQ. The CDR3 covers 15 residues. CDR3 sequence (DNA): TGCGCCAGCAGCTTGGGGTCTAGCTCTGGAAACACCATATATTTT. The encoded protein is CASSLGSSSGNTIYF.

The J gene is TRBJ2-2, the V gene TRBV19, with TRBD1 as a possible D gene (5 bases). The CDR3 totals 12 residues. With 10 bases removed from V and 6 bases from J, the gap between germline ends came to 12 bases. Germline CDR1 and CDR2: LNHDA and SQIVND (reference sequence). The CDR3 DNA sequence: TGTGCCACAGATCAGGGTCCCGGGGAGCTGTTTTTT. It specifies CATDQGPGELFF.

CDR3 sequence reads: CASSYYVGGNTEAFF. The CDR3 region has the DNA TGTGCCAGCAGTTACTATGTGGGGGGGAACACTGAAGCTTTCTTT. The V gene is TRBV6-5, the J gene TRBJ1-1, with D possibly TRBD1 on 5 matching bases. Germline CDR1 reads MNHEY; CDR2 reads SVGAGI. The ends were cut back, 1 base at V and 1 base at J, with 10 bases in the middle. The length of the CDR3 is 15 residues.

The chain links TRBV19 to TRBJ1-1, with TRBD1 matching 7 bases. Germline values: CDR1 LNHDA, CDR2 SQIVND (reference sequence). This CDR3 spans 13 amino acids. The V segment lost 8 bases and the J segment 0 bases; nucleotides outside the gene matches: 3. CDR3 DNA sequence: TGTGCCAGTCGGGACAGAGTGAACACTGAAGCTTTCTTT. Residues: CASRDRVNTEAFF.

For the CDR3, the DNA is TGTGCCAGCAGCCAAACAGGGCTGCCCTATGGCTACACCTTC. Encoded protein: CASSQTGLPYGYTF. This chain uses TRBV3-1 (or the pseudogene TRBV3-2) with TRBJ1-2; the D gene is possibly TRBD1 (6 bases). This CDR3 has 14 residues. Germline V lookup: CDR1 LGHDT, CDR2 YNNKEL (reference sequence). Trimming left V 2 bases short and J 4 bases short, with 11 bases between.

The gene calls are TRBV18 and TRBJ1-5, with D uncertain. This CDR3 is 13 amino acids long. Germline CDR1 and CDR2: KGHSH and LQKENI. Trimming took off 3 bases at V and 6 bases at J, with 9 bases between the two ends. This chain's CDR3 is CASSPTDGQPQHF. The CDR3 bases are TGTGCCAGCTCACCCACGGACGGTCAGCCCCAGCATTTT.

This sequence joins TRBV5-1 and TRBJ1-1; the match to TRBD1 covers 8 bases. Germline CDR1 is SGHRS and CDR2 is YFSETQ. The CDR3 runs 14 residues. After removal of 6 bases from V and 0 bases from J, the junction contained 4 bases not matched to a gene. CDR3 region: CASTDRGLNTEAFF. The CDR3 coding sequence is TGCGCCAGCACCGACAGGGGACTGAACACTGAAGCTTTCTTT.

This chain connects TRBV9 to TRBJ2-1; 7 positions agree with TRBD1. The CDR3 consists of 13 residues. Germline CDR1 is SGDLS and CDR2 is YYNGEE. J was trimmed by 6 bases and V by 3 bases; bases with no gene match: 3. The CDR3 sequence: CASSARQGNEQFF. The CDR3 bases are TGTGCCAGCAGCGCAAGACAGGGCAATGAGCAGTTCTTC.

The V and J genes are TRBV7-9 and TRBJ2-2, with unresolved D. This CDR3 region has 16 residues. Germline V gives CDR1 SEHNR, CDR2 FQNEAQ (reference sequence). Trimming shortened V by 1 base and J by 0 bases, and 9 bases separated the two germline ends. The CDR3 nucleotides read TGTGCCAGCAGCTTAGGCGTATTGACGAACACCGGGGAGCTGTTTTTT. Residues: CASSLGVLTNTGELFF.

The CDR3 nucleotides are TGTGCCAGCGGGACGGTGGGGGAGCGGAATCAGCCCCAGCATTTT. Translating it yields CASGTVGERNQPQHF. The rearrangement links TRBV7-8 to TRBJ1-5; possibly TRBD1 for D (5 bases). CDR3 length: 15 amino acids. In germline, CDR1 is SGHVS, CDR2 FQNEAQ. Between the trimmed V and J ends, which lost 8 bases and 4 bases, there was a span of 18 bases. The variable domain in full, with the rest retrieved from reference TRBV7-8 and TRBJ1-5, is GAGVSQSPRYKVAKRGQDVALRCDPISGHVSLFWYQQALGQGPEFLTYFQNEAQLDKSGLPSDRFFAERPEGSVSTLKIQRTQQEDSAVYLCASGTVGERNQPQHFGDGTRLSIL.

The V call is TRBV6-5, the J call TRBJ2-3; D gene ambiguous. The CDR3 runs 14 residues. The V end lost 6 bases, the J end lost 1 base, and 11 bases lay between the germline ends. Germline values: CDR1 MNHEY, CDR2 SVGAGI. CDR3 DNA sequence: TGTGCCAGCAGCGGCGGTTGGGGCACAGATACGCAGTATTTT. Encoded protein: CASSGGWGTDTQYF.

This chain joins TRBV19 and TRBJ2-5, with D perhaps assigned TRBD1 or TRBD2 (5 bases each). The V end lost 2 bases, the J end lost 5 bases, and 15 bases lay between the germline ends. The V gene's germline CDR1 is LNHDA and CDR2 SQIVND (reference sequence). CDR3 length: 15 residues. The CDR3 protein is CASSIQGGSGETQYF. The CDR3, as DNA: TGTGCCAGTAGTATACAGGGCGGGTCAGGCGAGACCCAGTACTTC.

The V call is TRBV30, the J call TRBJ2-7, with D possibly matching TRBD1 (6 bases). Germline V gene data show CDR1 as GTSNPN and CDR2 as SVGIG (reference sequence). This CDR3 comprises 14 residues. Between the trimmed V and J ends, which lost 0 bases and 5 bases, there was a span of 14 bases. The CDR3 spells CAWSVRGGTNEQYF. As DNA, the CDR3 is TGTGCCTGGAGTGTTCGAGGGGGAACTAACGAGCAGTACTTC.

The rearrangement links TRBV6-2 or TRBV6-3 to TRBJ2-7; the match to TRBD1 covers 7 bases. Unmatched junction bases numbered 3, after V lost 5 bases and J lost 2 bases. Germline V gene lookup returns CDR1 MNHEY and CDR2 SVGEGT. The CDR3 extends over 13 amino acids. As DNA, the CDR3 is TGTGCCAGCAGTCCCGGGACAGCCTACGAGCAGTACTTC. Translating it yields CASSPGTAYEQYF.

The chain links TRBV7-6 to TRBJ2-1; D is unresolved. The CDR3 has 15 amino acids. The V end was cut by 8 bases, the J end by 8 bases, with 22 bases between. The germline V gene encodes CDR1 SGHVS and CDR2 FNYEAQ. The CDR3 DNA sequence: TGTGCCAGCGGGATTAACGCGGTCCTTACGGATGAGCAGTTCTTC. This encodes CASGINAVLTDEQFF.

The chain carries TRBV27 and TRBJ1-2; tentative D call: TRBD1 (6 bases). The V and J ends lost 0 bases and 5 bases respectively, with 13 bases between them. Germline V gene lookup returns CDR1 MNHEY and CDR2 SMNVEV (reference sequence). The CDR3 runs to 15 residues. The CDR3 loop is CASSLSGGPGYGYTF. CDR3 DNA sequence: TGTGCCAGCAGTTTATCGGGGGGCCCGGGGTATGGCTACACCTTC.

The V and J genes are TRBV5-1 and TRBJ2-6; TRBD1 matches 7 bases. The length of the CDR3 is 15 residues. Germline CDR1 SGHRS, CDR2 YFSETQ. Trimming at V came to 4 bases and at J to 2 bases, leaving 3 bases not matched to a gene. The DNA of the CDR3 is TGCGCCAGCAGCAGAGGGACAGCTGGGGCCAACGTCCTGACTTTC. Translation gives CASSRGTAGANVLTF.

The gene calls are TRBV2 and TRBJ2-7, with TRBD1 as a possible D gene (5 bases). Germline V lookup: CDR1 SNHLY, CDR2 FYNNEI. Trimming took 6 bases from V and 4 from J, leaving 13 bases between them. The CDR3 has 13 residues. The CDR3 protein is CASSQGWQYEQYF. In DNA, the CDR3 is TGTGCCAGCAGCCAGGGATGGCAGTACGAGCAGTACTTC.

The DNA for the CDR3 is TGCGCCAGCACCAGCGGTACGGGGCTGGATACGCAGTATTTT. This gives the protein CASTSGTGLDTQYF. V and J are TRBV5-1 and TRBJ2-3; perhaps D is TRBD1 or TRBD2 (5 bases each). Germline assignment: CDR1 SGHRS and CDR2 YFSETQ. The V and J ends lost 6 bases and 6 bases respectively, with 17 bases between them. The CDR3 runs 14 residues.

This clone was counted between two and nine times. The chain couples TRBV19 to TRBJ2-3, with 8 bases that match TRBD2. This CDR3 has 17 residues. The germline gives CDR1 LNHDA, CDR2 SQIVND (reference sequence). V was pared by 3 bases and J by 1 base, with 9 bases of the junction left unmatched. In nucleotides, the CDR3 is TGTGCCAGTAGTATCCGGGTCGGGACTAGGGGCACAGATACGCAGTATTTT. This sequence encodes CASSIRVGTRGTDTQYF.

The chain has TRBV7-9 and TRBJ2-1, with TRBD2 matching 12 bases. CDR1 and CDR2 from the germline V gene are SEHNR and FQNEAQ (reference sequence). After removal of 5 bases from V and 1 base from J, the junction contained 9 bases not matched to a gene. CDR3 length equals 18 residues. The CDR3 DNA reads TGTGCCAGCAGCCCGATCGGACTAGCGGGGTTGTCCTACAATGAGCAGTTCTTC. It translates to CASSPIGLAGLSYNEQFF. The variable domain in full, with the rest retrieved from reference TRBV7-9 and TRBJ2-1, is DTGVSQNPRHKITKRGQNVTFRCDPISEHNRLYWYRQTLGQGPEFLTYFQNEAQLEKSRLLSDRFSAERPKGSFSTLEIQRTEQGDSAMYLCASSPIGLAGLSYNEQFFGPGTRLTVL.

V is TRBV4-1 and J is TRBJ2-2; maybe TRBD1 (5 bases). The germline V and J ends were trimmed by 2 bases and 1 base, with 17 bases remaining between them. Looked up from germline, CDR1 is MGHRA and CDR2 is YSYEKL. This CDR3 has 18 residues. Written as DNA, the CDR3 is TGCGCCAGCAGCCAAAGGGGTTTAGGGCAGGAGAACACCGGGGAGCTGTTTTTT. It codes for CASSQRGLGQENTGELFF.

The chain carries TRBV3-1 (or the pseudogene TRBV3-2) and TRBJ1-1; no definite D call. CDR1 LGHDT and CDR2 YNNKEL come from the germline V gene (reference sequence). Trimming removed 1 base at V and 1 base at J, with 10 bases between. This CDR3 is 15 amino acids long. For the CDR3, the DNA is TGTGCCAGCAGCCAAGGGCCGGGAGCGAACACTGAAGCTTTCTTT. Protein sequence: CASSQGPGANTEAFF.

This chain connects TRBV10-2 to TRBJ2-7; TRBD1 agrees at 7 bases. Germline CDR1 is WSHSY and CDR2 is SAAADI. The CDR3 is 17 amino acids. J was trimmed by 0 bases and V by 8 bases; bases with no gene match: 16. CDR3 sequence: CASRSGPGQASSYEQYF. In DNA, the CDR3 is TGCGCCAGCCGCAGTGGCCCTGGACAGGCAAGCTCCTACGAGCAGTACTTC.

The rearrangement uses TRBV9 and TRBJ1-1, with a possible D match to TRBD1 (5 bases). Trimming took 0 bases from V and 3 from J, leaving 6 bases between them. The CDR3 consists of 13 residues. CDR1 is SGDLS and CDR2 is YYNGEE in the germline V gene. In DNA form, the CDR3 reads TGTGCCAGCAGCGTAGGGGGGTACACTGAAGCTTTCTTT. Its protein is CASSVGGYTEAFF.

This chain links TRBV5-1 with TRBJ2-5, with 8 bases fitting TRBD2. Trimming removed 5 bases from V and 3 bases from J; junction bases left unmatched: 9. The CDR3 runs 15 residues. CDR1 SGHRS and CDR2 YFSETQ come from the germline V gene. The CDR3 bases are TGCGCCAGCAGTCGGTCGGGAGGGCCGGAAGAGACCCAGTACTTC. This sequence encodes CASSRSGGPEETQYF.

The CDR3 loop reads CASTPGGYSYEQYF. CDR3 in DNA: TGCGCCAGCACCCCGGGAGGATACTCCTACGAGCAGTACTTC. The gene calls are TRBV5-1 and TRBJ2-7; 7 bases match TRBD2. Germline trimming cut 6 bases from V and 0 bases from J; bases unmatched to any gene: 6. The CDR3 has 14 residues. From germline, CDR1 is SGHRS and CDR2 YFSETQ. Supplemented by reference TRBV5-1 and TRBJ2-7, the full variable domain reads KAGVTQTPRYLIKTRGQQVTLSCSPISGHRSVSWYQQTPGQGLQFLFEYFSETQRNKGNFPGRFSGRQFSNSRSEMNVSTLELGDSALYLCASTPGGYSYEQYFGPGTRLTVT.

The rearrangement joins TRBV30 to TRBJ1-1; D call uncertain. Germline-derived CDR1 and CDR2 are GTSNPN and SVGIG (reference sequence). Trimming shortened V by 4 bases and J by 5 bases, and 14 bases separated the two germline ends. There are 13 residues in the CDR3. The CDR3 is CAWKISSRTEAFF. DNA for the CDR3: TGTGCCTGGAAAATCAGTTCAAGGACTGAAGCTTTCTTT.